The entry below gives a single T cell receptor (beta chain) sequence along with its context. Its specificity is not known. The data were obtained in a study of T cell responses to AZD1222 COVID-19 vaccine. There are 14 residues in the CDR3. The germline gives CDR1 MNHEY, CDR2 SVGAGI. With 6 bases removed from V and 6 bases from J, the gap between germline ends came to 17 bases. Study results and limitations: Close to half of spike-specific TCRs reportedly recognize unmutated variant regions.

Repertoires were generated with immunoSEQ multiplex PCR, while TCRdb's copy carries only in-frame clones and drops some. The table shows 84,000 or so clones, with approximately 90% occurring only once. The rearrangement joins TRBV6-5 to TRBJ1-2; a possible D gene is TRBD1 (5 bases). The sequences come from peripheral blood, collected 28 days after the second AZD1222 dose. This receptor was taken from an adult who received the AZD1222 COVID-19 vaccine. CDR3 region: CASSLQVSPDGYTF. The CDR3 bases are TGTGCCAGCAGCTTACAGGTCAGTCCGGATGGCTACACCTTC.